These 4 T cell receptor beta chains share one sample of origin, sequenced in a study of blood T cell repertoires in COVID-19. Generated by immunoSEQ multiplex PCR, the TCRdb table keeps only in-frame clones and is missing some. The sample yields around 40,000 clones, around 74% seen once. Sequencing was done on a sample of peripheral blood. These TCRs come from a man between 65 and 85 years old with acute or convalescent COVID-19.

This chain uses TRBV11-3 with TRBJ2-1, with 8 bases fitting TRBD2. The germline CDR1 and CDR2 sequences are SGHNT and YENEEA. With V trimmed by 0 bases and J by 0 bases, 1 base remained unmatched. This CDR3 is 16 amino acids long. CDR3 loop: CASSLEGTSSYNEQFF. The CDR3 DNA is TGTGCCAGCAGCTTAGAAGGGACTAGCTCCTACAATGAGCAGTTCTTC.

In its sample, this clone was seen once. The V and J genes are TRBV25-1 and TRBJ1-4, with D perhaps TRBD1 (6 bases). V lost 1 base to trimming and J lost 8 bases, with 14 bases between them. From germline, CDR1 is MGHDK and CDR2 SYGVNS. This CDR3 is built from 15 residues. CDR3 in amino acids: CASSESGTRAEKLFF. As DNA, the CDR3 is TGTGCCAGCAGTGAATCGGGGACACGGGCGGAAAAACTGTTTTTT.

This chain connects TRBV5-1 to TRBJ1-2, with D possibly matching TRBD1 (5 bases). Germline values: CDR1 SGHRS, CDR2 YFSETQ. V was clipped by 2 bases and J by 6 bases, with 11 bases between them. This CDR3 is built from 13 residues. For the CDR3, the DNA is TGCGCCAGCAGCTTTGGGGGGGTGGATGGCTACACCTTC. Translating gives CASSFGGVDGYTF.

DNA of the CDR3: TGTGCCAGCAGCCGCGGACAGGGGGCGTACGAGCAGTACTTC. Its protein is CASSRGQGAYEQYF. The rearrangement links TRBV5-4 to TRBJ2-7; 11 nucleotides match TRBD1. The CDR3 consists of 14 residues. Germline V gene sequence: CDR1 SGHNT, CDR2 YYREEE (reference sequence). With 4 bases clipped from V and 4 bases from J, the junction kept 4 bases outside the gene matches.